The source of this TCR beta chain is a study of post-analysis software for immune sequencing data. This clonotype occurred a few times. The antigen is not known. Unique molecular identifiers tagged the TCR beta cDNA libraries. A single record per CDR3 protein comes from TCRdb applying MiXCR to the PCR reads. This sample has about 200,000 distinct CDR3 sequences, with around 29% found just once. V was shortened by 3 bases and J by 5 bases, with 12 bases between the two germline ends. The V gene's germline CDR1 is DFQATT and CDR2 SNEGSKA (reference sequence). This CDR3 has 13 amino acids. General study points: A few TRBV segments occurring more often in patients than controls included TRBV5-6, TRBV5-1 and TRBV20-1.

The chain couples TRBV20-1 to TRBJ2-3; no definite D call. Sequencing used blood. The TCR comes from a girl aged 2-17 years with multiple sclerosis. The CDR3 nucleotides are TGCAGTGCTAGGGGTGGGTCCCTAGATACGCAGTATTTT. Its protein is CSARGGSLDTQYF.